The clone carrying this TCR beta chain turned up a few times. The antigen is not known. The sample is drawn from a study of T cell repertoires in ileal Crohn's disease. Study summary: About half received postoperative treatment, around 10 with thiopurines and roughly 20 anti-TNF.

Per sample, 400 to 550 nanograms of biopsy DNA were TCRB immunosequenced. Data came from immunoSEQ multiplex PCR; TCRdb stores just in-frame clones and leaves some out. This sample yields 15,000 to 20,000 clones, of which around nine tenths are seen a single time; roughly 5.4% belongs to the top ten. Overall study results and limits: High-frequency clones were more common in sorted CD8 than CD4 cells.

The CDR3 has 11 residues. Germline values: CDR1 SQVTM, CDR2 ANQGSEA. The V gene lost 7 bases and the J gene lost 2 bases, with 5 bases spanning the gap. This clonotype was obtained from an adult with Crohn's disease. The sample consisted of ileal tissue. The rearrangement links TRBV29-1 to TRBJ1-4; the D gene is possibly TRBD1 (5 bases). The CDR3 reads CSGQTNEKLFF. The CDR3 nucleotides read TGCAGCGGACAGACTAATGAAAAACTGTTTTTT. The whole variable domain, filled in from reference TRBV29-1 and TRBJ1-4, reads SAVISQKPSRDICQRGTSLTIQCQVDSQVTMMFWYRQQPGQSLTLIATANQGSEATYESGFVIDKFPISRPNLTFSTLTVSNMSPEDSSIYLCSGQTNEKLFFGSGTQLSVL.